This T cell receptor (beta chain) was recovered during a study of blood T cell repertoires in COVID-19. Using immunoSEQ multiplex PCR, the repertoire was profiled, and TCRdb retains in-frame clones only, with some absent. The sample records 110,000 to 150,000 clones, 70% to 85% being singletons. A single count supports this clone. Participants came from 20 to 25 US areas, aged roughly 18 to 90 years. No more than 2 weeks before study entry, exposed participants had met a case of COVID-19. Material for sequencing was PBMCs or T cells enriched from blood (not recorded which). The receptor was isolated from a woman between 18 and 30 years old who had been exposed to COVID-19.

CDR3 protein: CASSLRQGVYGYTF. For the CDR3, the DNA is TGTGCCAGCAGTTTACGGCAGGGCGTATATGGCTACACCTTC. The rearrangement uses TRBV27 and TRBJ1-2; perhaps TRBD1 as D (5 bases). The CDR3 spans 14 residues. V dropped 2 bases and J dropped 5 bases, with 12 bases sitting between them. Germline V gives CDR1 MNHEY, CDR2 SMNVEV (reference sequence).